This is a list of T cell receptor beta chains from one sample in a study of blood T cell repertoires in COVID-19. Using immunoSEQ multiplex PCR, the repertoire was profiled, and TCRdb retains in-frame clones only, with some absent. The sample holds 200,000 to 250,000 clones, around four fifths seen once. Sequences were obtained from PBMCs or T cells enriched from blood (not recorded which). Source of these receptors: a woman in her thirties or forties who had been exposed to COVID-19. Each CDR3 is given with its conserved first and last residue. The order of the fields is J gene, CDR3 length, D gene, clone size, V gene, CDR3 DNA, CDR3 protein. A D gene is named only where the DNA matches it firmly. The size of a clone is reported for some rows only, either as once, few or many, or as a class for expanded clones.

TRBJ1-1 | 14 | TRBD1 | . | TRBV28 | TGTGCCACGGGGGGGGGACAGGGTTCGTCTGAAGCTTTCTTT | CATGGGQGSSEAFF
TRBJ2-1 | 16 | . | . | TRBV27 | TGTGCCAGCAGTATACGCCCGGGGAGGGGGGGCCACGAGCAGTTCTTC | CASSIRPGRGGHEQFF
TRBJ2-1 | 15 | TRBD2 | . | TRBV2 | TGTGCCAGCCGGATCAGGAGCGGGGGGCGAGATGAGCAGTTCTTC | CASRIRSGGRDEQFF
TRBJ1-2 | 16 | . | . | TRBV7-3 | TGTGCCAGCAGCGGCACCGGGACACGAGTTCACTATGGCTACACCTTC | CASSGTGTRVHYGYTF
TRBJ1-5 | 19 | . | . | TRBV16 | TGTGCCAGCAGCCAAGACGACTCCTTAGGGAGTTATAGCAATCAGCCCCAGCATTTT | CASSQDDSLGSYSNQPQHF
TRBJ2-2 | 16 | TRBD2 | . | TRBV5-6 | TGTGCCAGCAGCCGTGGGAGGGCCTCGGGCGCCGGGGAGCTGTTTTTT | CASSRGRASGAGELFF
TRBJ2-7 | 13 | TRBD1 | . | TRBV9 | TGTGCCAGCAGCTCCCGGGACAGTCTCGAGCAGTACTTC | CASSSRDSLEQYF
TRBJ2-3 | 14 | . | . | TRBV18 | TGTGCCAGCTCACCAACGGAGTGGAGGGATACGCAGTATTTT | CASSPTEWRDTQYF
TRBJ2-1 | 16 | TRBD1 | . | TRBV5-1 | TGCGCCAGCAGCTTGGCCCTTGACAGGGGGCATCGGCAACAGTTCTTC | CASSLALDRGHRQQFF
TRBJ1-4 | 15 | TRBD1 | once | TRBV18 | TGTGCCAGCTCATCAACAGGGGGCGCGGGTGAAAAACTGTTTTTT | CASSSTGGAGEKLFF
TRBJ1-5 | 16 | . | . | TRBV7-2 | TGTGCCAGCAGCTTATTTGCCCTAGGGGCCAATCAGCCCCAGCATTTT | CASSLFALGANQPQHF
TRBJ2-1 | 16 | . | . | TRBV7-6 | TGTGCCAGCAGCTTAGAGTTGAGGCTAGGATACAATGAGCAGTTCTTC | CASSLELRLGYNEQFF
TRBJ1-1 | 15 | TRBD1 | . | TRBV6-5 | TGTGCCAGCAGTTACTCGACAGGGGGTATCGCTGAAGCTTTCTTT | CASSYSTGGIAEAFF
TRBJ1-1 | 13 | TRBD1 | . | TRBV19 | TGTGCCGTTACAGGGGGAATGAACACTGAAGCTTTCTTT | CAVTGGMNTEAFF
TRBJ2-1 | 15 | TRBD2 | . | TRBV7-3 | TGTGCCAGCAGCTCTAGCGGGGGTTCCGGCAATGAGCAGTTCTTC | CASSSSGGSGNEQFF
TRBJ2-7 | 16 | TRBD1 | . | TRBV27 | TGTGCCAGCTCGAGCGGTTCGGGACAGGGTTTCTACGAGCAGTACTTC | CASSSGSGQGFYEQYF
TRBJ2-2 | 16 | . | . | TRBV18 | TGTGCCAGCTCACCACCTAATAGGGGGAACACCGGGGAGCTGTTTTTT | CASSPPNRGNTGELFF
TRBJ1-3 | 15 | TRBD1 | . | TRBV6-5 | TGTGCCAGCAGCCTTAGGACAGGGGCTGGAAACACCATATATTTT | CASSLRTGAGNTIYF
TRBJ1-4 | 15 | . | . | TRBV10-1 | TGCGCCAGCAGTCAAGGGGGGGACACTTCCGAGGAACTGTTTTTT | CASSQGGDTSEELFF
TRBJ2-3 | 13 | TRBD1 | . | TRBV24-1 | TGTGCCACCTCACAGGGGATGGCAGATACGCAGTATTTT | CATSQGMADTQYF
TRBJ2-1 | 16 | TRBD2 | once | TRBV19 | TGTGCCAGTAGTATTTTTCACCGGGGGGTCGGGGGTGAGCAGTTCTTC | CASSIFHRGVGGEQFF
TRBJ1-1 | 13 | TRBD1 | . | TRBV5-6 | TGTGCCAGCAGTCCAGGGGGCTGGACTGAAGCTTTCTTT | CASSPGGWTEAFF
TRBJ1-2 | 12 | TRBD1 | . | TRBV24-1 | TGTGCCACCAGTGACCCGGACAGGGGCTACACCTTC | CATSDPDRGYTF
TRBJ1-4 | 14 | . | few | TRBV2 | TGTGCCAGCAGTGGGCAGACAAGATATGAAAAACTGTTTTTT | CASSGQTRYEKLFF
TRBJ1-4 | 16 | . | . | TRBV6-6 | TGTGCCAGCAGTTACGCCTCCGGGGTCCTTGGAGAAAAACTGTTTTTT | CASSYASGVLGEKLFF
TRBJ2-1 | 21 | TRBD2 | . | TRBV3-1/TRBV3-2 | TGTGCCAGCAGCCAAACAACTCCGGGACTAGCCCAGAGGAGCTCCTACAATGAGCAGTTCTTC | CASSQTTPGLAQRSSYNEQFF
TRBJ1-6 | 14 | . | . | TRBV7-9 | TGTGCCAGCAGCTTAGCTGGCTCTAATTCACCCCTCCACTTT | CASSLAGSNSPLHF
TRBJ1-6 | 15 | TRBD1 | once | TRBV27 | TGTGCCAGCAGCGCAGGGGGCCCTTATAATTCACCCCTCCACTTT | CASSAGGPYNSPLHF
TRBJ1-1 | 15 | . | once | TRBV25-1 | TGTGCCAGCAGTGTGAAGGGGAATTCTGACACTGAAGCTTTCTTT | CASSVKGNSDTEAFF
TRBJ2-2 | 15 | TRBD1 | . | TRBV6-5 | TGTGCCAGCAGTTACGCAGGGGGCGAGGCCGGGGAGCTGTTTTTT | CASSYAGGEAGELFF
TRBJ2-1 | 17 | TRBD1 | . | TRBV7-9 | TGTGCCAGCAGCCGGGACAGGGGCGAATGGATCTACAATGAGCAGTTCTTC | CASSRDRGEWIYNEQFF
TRBJ2-1 | 15 | TRBD2 | once | TRBV5-4 | TGTGCCAGCAGCTTGTCTAGCGGGGGTTACAATGAGCAGTTCTTC | CASSLSSGGYNEQFF
TRBJ1-6 | 16 | TRBD1 | . | TRBV7-9 | TGTGCCAGCAGCCTCGACAGGGGGTCCTATAATTCACCCCTCCACTTT | CASSLDRGSYNSPLHF
TRBJ1-6 | 13 | . | . | TRBV18 | TGTGCCAGCTCAGACCCAGGTTATTCACCCCTCCACTTT | CASSDPGYSPLHF
TRBJ2-1 | 15 | TRBD2 | . | TRBV7-3 | TGTGCCAGCAGCTTACTAGCGGCTGACTACAATGAGCAGTTCTTC | CASSLLAADYNEQFF
TRBJ2-2 | 16 | . | . | TRBV5-5 | TGTGCCAGCAGCTTGAGTCGGGAGATGAACACCGGGGAGCTGTTTTTT | CASSLSREMNTGELFF
TRBJ1-3 | 16 | TRBD1 | . | TRBV3-1/TRBV3-2 | TGTGCCAGCAGCCAGGACAGGGTAAACTTCGGAAACACCATATATTTT | CASSQDRVNFGNTIYF
TRBJ2-1 | 17 | TRBD2 | once | TRBV3-1/TRBV3-2 | TGTGCCAGCAGCCAGGATACGACTAGCGGGGGCGGACATGAGCAGTTCTTC | CASSQDTTSGGGHEQFF
TRBJ2-7 | 15 | . | once | TRBV4-1 | TGCGCCAGCAGCCCTAGGGGCCCCCTCCCCCACGAGCAGTACTTC | CASSPRGPLPHEQYF
TRBJ2-3 | 16 | . | . | TRBV19 | TGTGCCAGTGCCCTTGATGGGTGGCGCGAGGCAGATACGCAGTATTTT | CASALDGWREADTQYF
TRBJ2-6 | 16 | TRBD1 | . | TRBV7-9 | TGTGCCAGCAGCGGACAGGAGCGCTCTGGGGCCAACGTCCTGACTTTC | CASSGQERSGANVLTF